These 11 T cell receptor beta chains were all obtained from the same sample, sequenced in a study of control samples from healthy donors and cancer patients. Assay: immunoSEQ multiplex PCR; the TCRdb copy retains only in-frame clones and omits some. The repertoire holds more than 60,000 clones, with 90% as singletons. Sequencing input: PBMCs. These TCRs come from a man aged 60 to 69 with colorectal cancer.

The chain links TRBV12-3 or TRBV12-4 to TRBJ2-7; D not resolved. Deletions cut 6 bases from V and 2 bases from J, with 5 bases between. This CDR3 is 11 amino acids long. CDR3 protein: CASSDAYEQYF. CDR3 nucleotides: TGTGCCAGCAGCGACGCCTACGAGCAGTACTTC.

The chain carries TRBV9 and TRBJ1-5; D is undetermined. V dropped 0 bases and J dropped 8 bases, with 12 bases sitting between them. Germline V gene sequence: CDR1 SGDLS, CDR2 YYNGEE. The CDR3 has 14 amino acids. CDR3 coding DNA: TGTGCCAGCAGCGTAGGTTGGGGATCGGAGCCCCAGCATTTT. Its protein product is CASSVGWGSEPQHF. Full variable domain (outside the CDR3, taken from reference TRBV9 and TRBJ1-5): DSGVTQTPKHLITATGQRVTLRCSPRSGDLSVYWYQQSLDQGLQFLIQYYNGEERAKGNILERFSAQQFPDLHSELNLSSLELGDSALYFCASSVGWGSEPQHFGDGTRLSIL.

This clone was detected once. The chain is built from TRBV3-1 (or the pseudogene TRBV3-2) and TRBJ1-1; no clear D gene. Germline V gene sequence: CDR1 LGHDT, CDR2 YNNKEL (reference sequence). Trimming cost V 5 bases and J 1 base, with 5 bases left between them. There are 12 residues in the CDR3. As DNA, the CDR3 is TGTGCCAGCAGCTTAACGAACACTGAAGCTTTCTTT. It translates to CASSLTNTEAFF.

This rearrangement joins TRBV7-9 to TRBJ2-3, with D unresolved. V was shortened by 5 bases and J by 6 bases, with 12 bases between the two germline ends. In germline, CDR1 is SEHNR, CDR2 FQNEAQ (reference sequence). This CDR3 is built from 13 residues. CDR3 DNA: TGTGCCAGCAGCCATCCCCAAGGGGATACGCAGTATTTT. Translated: CASSHPQGDTQYF.

V is TRBV5-6 and J is TRBJ1-2; tentatively, D is TRBD1 (5 bases). The germline V and J ends were trimmed by 3 bases and 8 bases, with 17 bases remaining between them. Germline values: CDR1 SGHDT, CDR2 YYEEEE. CDR3 length: 14 residues. CDR3 protein: CASSWGRTSMGYTF. DNA of the CDR3: TGTGCCAGCAGCTGGGGACGGACATCCATGGGCTACACCTTC.

The rearrangement joins TRBV6-4 to TRBJ2-3; 10 bases are shared with TRBD2. The CDR3 covers 15 residues. Germline CDR1 reads MRHNA; CDR2 reads SNTAGT. With V trimmed by 5 bases and J by 2 bases, 4 bases remained unmatched. In DNA, the CDR3 is TGTGCCAGCAGTACACTAGCGGGGTCCACAGATACGCAGTATTTT. It encodes CASSTLAGSTDTQYF.

This rearrangement joins TRBV30 to TRBJ2-7; D may be TRBD1 (5 bases). Germline CDR1 is GTSNPN and CDR2 is SVGIG (reference sequence). The CDR3 covers 16 residues. Trimming shortened V by 4 bases and J by 2 bases, and 21 bases separated the two germline ends. CDR3 nucleotide sequence: TGTGCCTGGACCCCCCCCCAGGGTAGAGCCCCCTACGAGCAGTACTTC. Encoded protein: CAWTPPQGRAPYEQYF.

V usage is TRBV6-5 and J usage is TRBJ2-7; TRBD2 matches 11 bases. The CDR3 extends over 13 amino acids. CDR1 is MNHEY and CDR2 is SVGAGI in the germline V gene. The trim removed 8 bases at V and 2 bases at J, leaving 2 bases unmatched. The DNA for the CDR3 is TGTGCCAGCTCTAGCGGGGGGACCTACGAGCAGTACTTC. Translating it yields CASSSGGTYEQYF.

The chain links TRBV9 to TRBJ1-3; possible D gene TRBD1, 5 bases. CDR3 length: 16 residues. In germline, CDR1 is SGDLS, CDR2 YYNGEE. The germline V and J ends were trimmed by 0 bases and 7 bases, with 17 bases remaining between them. CDR3 sequence: CASSVEPRIGANTIYF. The CDR3 nucleotides read TGTGCCAGCAGCGTAGAGCCCCGAATCGGGGCGAACACCATATATTTT.

The chain is built from TRBV9 and TRBJ2-3; 7 bases are a match to TRBD1. Germline CDR1 SGDLS, CDR2 YYNGEE. Unmatched junction bases numbered 10, after V lost 3 bases and J lost 3 bases. This CDR3 contains 16 residues. The CDR3 region is CASSAHRQGPTDTQYF. CDR3 DNA sequence: TGTGCCAGCAGCGCCCACCGACAGGGACCAACAGATACGCAGTATTTT.

This clone was counted once. V gene TRBV4-3 combines with J gene TRBJ1-2; D gene unclear. V dropped 0 bases and J dropped 4 bases, with 12 bases sitting between them. Germline lookup yields CDR1 LGHNA and CDR2 YSLEER. The CDR3 spans 15 residues. CDR3 loop: CASSQDEEISYGYTF. In nucleotides, the CDR3 is TGCGCCAGCAGCCAAGATGAGGAGATTTCCTATGGCTACACCTTC.